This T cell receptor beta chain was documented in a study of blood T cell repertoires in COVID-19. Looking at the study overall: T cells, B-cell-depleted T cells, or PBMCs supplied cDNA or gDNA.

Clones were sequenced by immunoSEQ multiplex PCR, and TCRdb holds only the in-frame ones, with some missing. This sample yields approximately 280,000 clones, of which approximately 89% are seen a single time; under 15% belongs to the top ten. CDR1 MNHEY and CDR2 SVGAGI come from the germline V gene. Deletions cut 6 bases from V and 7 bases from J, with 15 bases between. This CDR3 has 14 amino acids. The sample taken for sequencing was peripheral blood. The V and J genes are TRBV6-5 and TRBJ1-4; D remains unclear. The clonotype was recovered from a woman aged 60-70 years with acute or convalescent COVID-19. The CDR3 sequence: CASRAYKSGEKLFF. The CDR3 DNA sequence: TGTGCCAGCAGGGCGTATAAATCGGGTGAAAAACTGTTTTTT.